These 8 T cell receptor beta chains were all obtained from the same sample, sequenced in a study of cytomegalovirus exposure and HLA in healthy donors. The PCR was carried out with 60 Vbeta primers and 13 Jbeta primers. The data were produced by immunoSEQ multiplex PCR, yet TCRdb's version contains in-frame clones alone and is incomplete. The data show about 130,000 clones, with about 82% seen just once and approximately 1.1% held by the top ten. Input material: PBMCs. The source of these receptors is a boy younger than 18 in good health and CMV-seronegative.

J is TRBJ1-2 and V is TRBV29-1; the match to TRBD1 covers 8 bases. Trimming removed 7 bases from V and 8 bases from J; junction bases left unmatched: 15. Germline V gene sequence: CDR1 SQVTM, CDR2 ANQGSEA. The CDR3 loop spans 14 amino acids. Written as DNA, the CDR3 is TGCAGCGCCTTGGACAGGGACGGTTTGAGAGGCTACACCTTC. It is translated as CSALDRDGLRGYTF.

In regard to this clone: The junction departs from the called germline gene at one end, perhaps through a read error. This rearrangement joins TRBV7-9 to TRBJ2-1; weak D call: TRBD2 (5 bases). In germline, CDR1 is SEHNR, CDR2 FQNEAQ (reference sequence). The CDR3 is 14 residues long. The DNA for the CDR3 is TGTGCCAGCAGCTTACTGGCTAGCTACCATGAGCAGTTCTTC. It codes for CASSLLASYHEQFF.

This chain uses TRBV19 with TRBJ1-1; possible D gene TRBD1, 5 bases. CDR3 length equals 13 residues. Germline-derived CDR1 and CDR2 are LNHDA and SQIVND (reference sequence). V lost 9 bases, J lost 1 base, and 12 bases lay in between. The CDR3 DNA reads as TGTGCCAGCCGGAGGGGCGGGAACACTGAAGCTTTCTTT. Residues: CASRRGGNTEAFF.

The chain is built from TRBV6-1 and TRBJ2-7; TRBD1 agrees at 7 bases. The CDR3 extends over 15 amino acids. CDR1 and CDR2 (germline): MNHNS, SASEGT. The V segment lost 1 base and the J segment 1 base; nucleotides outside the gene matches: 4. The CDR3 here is CASSEGTGDSYEQYF. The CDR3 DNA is TGTGCCAGCAGTGAAGGGACAGGAGATTCCTACGAGCAGTACTTC.

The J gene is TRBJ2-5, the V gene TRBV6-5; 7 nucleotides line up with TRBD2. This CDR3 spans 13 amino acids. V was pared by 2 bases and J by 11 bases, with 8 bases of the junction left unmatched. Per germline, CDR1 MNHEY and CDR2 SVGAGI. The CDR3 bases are TGTGCCAGCAGTTACGCGGGGGAACTGGAGCAGTACTTC. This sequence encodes CASSYAGELEQYF.

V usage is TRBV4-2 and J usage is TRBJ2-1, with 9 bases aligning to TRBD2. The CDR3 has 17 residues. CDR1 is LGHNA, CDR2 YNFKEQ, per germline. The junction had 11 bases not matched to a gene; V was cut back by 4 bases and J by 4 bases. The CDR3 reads CASSPRKTSGGYNEQFF. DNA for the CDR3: TGTGCCAGCAGCCCACGAAAGACTAGCGGAGGATACAATGAGCAGTTCTTC.

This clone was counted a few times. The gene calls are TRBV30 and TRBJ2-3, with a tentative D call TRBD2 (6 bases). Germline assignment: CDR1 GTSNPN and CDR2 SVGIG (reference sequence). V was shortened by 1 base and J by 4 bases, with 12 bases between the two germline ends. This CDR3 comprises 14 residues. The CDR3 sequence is CAWSARRAADTQYF. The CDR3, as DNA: TGTGCCTGGAGTGCCCGGAGGGCCGCAGATACGCAGTATTTT.

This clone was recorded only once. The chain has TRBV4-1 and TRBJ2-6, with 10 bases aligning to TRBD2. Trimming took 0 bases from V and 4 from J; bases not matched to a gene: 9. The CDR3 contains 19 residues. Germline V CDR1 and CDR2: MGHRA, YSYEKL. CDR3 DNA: TGCGCCAGCAGCCAAGATAGCCGGAGCGGGGGGGCCGGGGCCAACGTCCTGACTTTC. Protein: CASSQDSRSGGAGANVLTF.